These 4 T cell receptor beta chains were all obtained from the same sample, sequenced in a study of blood T cells in healthy people across ages. With a J-beta primer mix and a sample-barcoded 5' primer, a second PCR ran about 7 to 11 cycles. TCRdb analysed the 5' RACE reads with MiXCR anew, one entry per CDR3 protein. The data show 750,000 to 950,000 distinct CDR3 sequences, around 29% seen once. These data were likewise used in another study, on T cells of mothers and their children.

The sequencing input was blood. The receptors originated from a woman between 40 and 50 years old in good health.

This clonotype was seen more than once but under ten times. A much larger clone lies one base from this, so it may be a read error. This chain's CDR3 is CASSQGLYTEAFF. The CDR3 nucleotides are TGTGCCAGCAGCCAAGGATTGTACACTGAAGCTTTCTTT. V and J are TRBV14 and TRBJ1-1; D remains ambiguous. The CDR3 consists of 13 residues. With 1 base removed from V and 3 bases from J, the gap between germline ends came to 6 bases. Germline V CDR1 and CDR2: SGHDN, FVKESK.

V gene TRBV19 combines with J gene TRBJ1-2; TRBD1 agrees at 7 bases. Trimming took 4 bases from V and 3 from J; bases not matched to a gene: 5. Germline CDR1 and CDR2: LNHDA and SQIVND (reference sequence). The CDR3 has 14 amino acids. CDR3 bases: TGTGCCAGTAGTAAGACAGGGATGGACTATGGCTACACCTTC. Its protein is CASSKTGMDYGYTF. Combining the CDR3 with reference TRBV19 and TRBJ1-2 gives the whole variable domain DGGITQSPKYLFRKEGQNVTLSCEQNLNHDAMYWYRQDPGQGLRLIYYSQIVNDFQKGDIAEGYSVSREKKESFPLTVTSAQKNPTAFYLCASSKTGMDYGYTFGSGTRLTVV.

This clonotype was seen only a few times. The chain recombines TRBV12-3 or TRBV12-4 with TRBJ2-3; 7 nucleotides match TRBD2. Trimming at V came to 4 bases and at J to 3 bases, leaving 7 bases not matched to a gene. This CDR3 spans 15 amino acids. The CDR3 bases are TGTGCCAGCAGTTCCTTGCCCGGGGGGACAGATACGCAGTATTTT. Encoded protein: CASSSLPGGTDTQYF.

This clonotype was detected many times. The chain employs TRBV14 and TRBJ1-2; D gene uncertain. The CDR3 contains 13 residues. The V end was cut by 4 bases, the J end by 8 bases, with 14 bases between. CDR1 SGHDN and CDR2 FVKESK come from the germline V gene. The CDR3 nucleotides read TGTGCCAGCAGCCGTTCTGGGGTCAGGGGCTACACCTTC. Translated, it gives CASSRSGVRGYTF.